This paragraph reports one TCR beta chain. It lacks a known antigen. Per-base quality was not reported, and no clone a single base away is much larger than it. TCRbeta CDR3 regions were amplified from genomic DNA by means of the immunoSEQ Assay, a bias-controlled multiplex PCR. Per the source publication's procedure: Within the assay, amplification of reference gene primers was used to estimate how many nucleated cells each sample contained. Sequence reads were collapsed and filtered to measure the absolute abundance of every unique TCRbeta CDR3 rearrangement. For each sample, productive Simpson clonality was calculated as the square root of Simpson's diversity index across productive rearrangements. TCRdb limited this immuneACCESS table to in-frame rearrangements with V and J called. A share of clones is missing; checked studies link under half to unresolved V genes, and the rest is unexplained. The V and J calls and clone size were taken over from that table, and D and trimming were inferred from the DNA. The sample table holds hundreds of thousands of clones, of which about nine tenths were seen once. 1.4% of the sample goes to the ten largest clones.

This entry comes from a study of blood T cell repertoires in COVID-19 (dated by TCRdb to 2018 to 2021). Broadly, across the study: Collaborator samples came from the United States, Italy and Spain and covered acute and convalescent phases of COVID-19. The prospective study material was composed of cDNA or gDNA derived from T cells, B-cell-depleted T cells, or PBMCs. Deeply sampled blood TCRbeta repertoires from subjects exposed to, actively infected with, or recovered from COVID-19 were included in the dataset. The repertoires were released in a freely available public database meant as a resource for research on the immune response to SARS-CoV-2. Samples came from the ongoing ImmuneRACE study (first 160 participants) plus 1,254 subjects from 6 global collaborators. The sample metadata nearly always contained a de-identified subject ID, COVID-19 status, age in years and sex. Where available, HLA class I and class II types were taken from metadata supplied by the sample provider and were not determined by assay-based typing. Here is what the overall study found, with its caveats: Clinical and demographic metadata were provided uncurated, with the amount varying by source and participant.

The collaborating institutions used their own protocols to collect whole blood in K2EDTA tubes. For TCRbeta analysis, collaborators shipped samples in one of three forms: frozen whole blood, isolated PBMCs, or DNA extracted from either of those sample types. CDR1 and CDR2, looked up from the germline V gene, are SNHLY and FYNNEI. V loses 5 bases at its end and J loses 6 bases; junction bases beyond the gene matches: 7. The CDR3 goes from the cysteine to the phenylalanine over 15 residues. Only CDR3 DNA is held: 45 bases, read in frame from base 1. The sequenced material came from peripheral blood. The rearrangement joined TRBV2 to TRBJ2-1; 10 junctional bases match TRBD2. The source of this sequence is a woman aged 30 to 39 with active or convalescent COVID-19. The sequenced DNA: TGTGCCAGCAGTCAAACCGGACTAGCGGTCAATGAGCAGTTCTTC. It translates as CASSQTGLAVNEQFF.